This TCR beta chain came from a study of shared T cell receptors in the human thymus. Germline assignment: CDR1 MNHEY and CDR2 SVGAGI. J was trimmed by 0 bases and V by 6 bases; bases with no gene match: 7. The CDR3 runs 15 residues. Profiling relied on immunoSEQ multiplex PCR, and the TCRdb table lists in-frame clones only, not all of them. The data contain 700,000 or so clones, 80% to 90% of them singletons. The sample was also reused in another study, on human thymus T cells.

This sequence originates from a girl under two years old with a congenital heart defect. Sequenced material: thymocytes. The chain links TRBV6-5 to TRBJ1-2, with 7 bases that match TRBD1. The CDR3 loop is CASSLGDSSNYGYTF. CDR3 nucleotides: TGTGCCAGCAGCCTGGGGGACAGCTCTAACTATGGCTACACCTTC.